One and the same sample provided the 32 T cell receptor beta chains below, sequenced in a study of shared clonotypes between healthy human individuals. The assay was immunoSEQ multiplex PCR, and TCRdb's table has in-frame clones only and misses some. The sample consists of about 380,000 clones, 96% of them appearing once. Sequenced sample: memory CD8+ T cells sorted from blood. The subset was: CD45RO+ cells pooled with CCR7-negative TemRA cells. These receptors were obtained from a man aged 25-40 years in good health.

J is TRBJ2-7 and V is TRBV6-5; D is unresolved. Germline V gives CDR1 MNHEY, CDR2 SVGAGI. This CDR3 spans 11 amino acids. The V end lost 11 bases, the J end lost 3 bases, and 11 bases lay between the germline ends. CDR3 DNA: TGTGCCGCGCATAGTGGCTACGAGCAGTACTTC. The encoded protein is CAAHSGYEQYF.

The chain is built from TRBV9 and TRBJ1-5; D may be TRBD1 (6 bases). V was pared by 0 bases and J by 6 bases, with 10 bases between. This CDR3 has 14 residues. CDR1 SGDLS and CDR2 YYNGEE come from the germline V gene. The CDR3 region has the DNA TGTGCCAGCAGCGTAGATAGGGGGAGTCAGCCCCAGCATTTT. Translated: CASSVDRGSQPQHF.

This chain uses TRBV30 with TRBJ2-7, with a tentative D call TRBD1 (5 bases). CDR3 size: 16 residues. Looked up from germline, CDR1 is GTSNPN and CDR2 is SVGIG (reference sequence). The ends were cut back, 0 bases at V and 12 bases at J, with 27 bases in the middle. CDR3 sequence reads: CAWSVKRPRVVPDRYF. Here the CDR3 DNA reads TGTGCCTGGAGTGTAAAACGCCCCAGGGTAGTCCCGGATCGGTACTTC.

The chain employs TRBV19 and TRBJ1-2; a weak D match, TRBD1 (6 bases). CDR1 is LNHDA and CDR2 is SQIVND in the germline V gene (reference sequence). This CDR3 region has 14 residues. The germline V and J ends were trimmed by 11 bases and 2 bases, with 18 bases remaining between them. The CDR3 loop reads CASYHPDRNYGYTF. The DNA of the CDR3 is TGTGCCTCCTACCACCCGGACAGAAACTATGGCTACACCTTC.

This clone was detected only once. The rearrangement joins TRBV6-5 to TRBJ2-3; D call uncertain. CDR1 is MNHEY and CDR2 is SVGAGI in the germline V gene. This CDR3 region has 15 residues. Deletions cut 6 bases from V and 2 bases from J, with 15 bases between. CDR3 nucleotides: TGTGCCAGCAGCCGTTTGGGCGGAGACACAGATACGCAGTATTTT. It encodes CASSRLGGDTDTQYF.

This rearrangement joins TRBV27 to TRBJ2-3; 9 bases are a match to TRBD2. The CDR3 runs 15 residues. CDR1 and CDR2 (germline): MNHEY, SMNVEV (reference sequence). After removal of 6 bases from V and 6 bases from J, the junction contained 10 bases not matched to a gene. The CDR3 spells CASRRTAGGKDTQYF. CDR3 bases: TGTGCCAGCAGGAGGACCGCGGGAGGGAAGGATACGCAGTATTTT.

The chain recombines TRBV7-9 with TRBJ2-5; D is ambiguous. V was clipped by 3 bases and J by 9 bases, with 11 bases between them. Germline CDR1 reads SEHNR; CDR2 reads FQNEAQ (reference sequence). The CDR3 length is 12 residues. In DNA, the CDR3 is TGTGCCAGCAGCTTTTCCCTAGACCCCCAGTACTTC. Protein: CASSFSLDPQYF.

The chain combines TRBV28 with TRBJ2-2, with D uncertain. V lost 6 bases, J lost 4 bases, and 18 bases lay in between. Germline lookup yields CDR1 MDHEN and CDR2 SYDVKM. The CDR3 totals 16 residues. The CDR3 sequence is CASSRVFDSTTGELFF. The CDR3 DNA sequence: TGTGCCAGCAGCCGAGTATTTGACTCCACCACCGGGGAGCTGTTTTTT.

The rearrangement joins TRBV10-3 to TRBJ1-1, with 7 bases fitting TRBD1. The germline V gene encodes CDR1 ENHRY and CDR2 SYGVKD. The V gene end was trimmed by 7 bases and the J gene end by 4 bases; junction bases not matched to a gene: 3. This CDR3 has 12 residues. The CDR3 here is CAINQGGTEAFF. DNA of the CDR3: TGTGCCATCAATCAGGGGGGCACTGAAGCTTTCTTT.

This chain links TRBV7-9 with TRBJ1-6; D possibly corresponds to TRBD1 (5 bases). Germline CDR1 SEHNR, CDR2 FQNEAQ (reference sequence). The CDR3 runs 14 residues. V was pared by 6 bases and J by 9 bases, with 15 bases between. CDR3 in DNA: TGTGCCAGCAGTCTGGAGGGTGGGGGTTCACCCCTCCACTTT. Residues: CASSLEGGGSPLHF.

This chain connects TRBV29-1 to TRBJ2-4; D unresolved. The V end was cut by 4 bases, the J end by 3 bases, with 4 bases between. The CDR3 is made up of 11 amino acids. In germline, CDR1 is SQVTM, CDR2 ANQGSEA. Written as DNA, the CDR3 is TGCAGCGTTGTTAACAAAAACATTCAGTACTTC. Amino acid sequence: CSVVNKNIQYF.

This clone was detected only once. This chain links TRBV29-1 with TRBJ2-7; 10 bases match TRBD2. From germline, CDR1 is SQVTM and CDR2 ANQGSEA. V lost 6 bases, J lost 2 bases, and 4 bases stayed unmatched. CDR3 length: 13 amino acids. CDR3 nucleotide sequence: TGCAGCGTCCTCAGCGGGAGGGCCTACGAGCAGTACTTC. It translates to CSVLSGRAYEQYF.

This clone was recorded once. The chain links TRBV29-1 to TRBJ2-1; 7 bases are a match to TRBD2. Trimming at V came to 2 bases and at J to 5 bases, leaving 6 bases not matched to a gene. CDR1 and CDR2 (germline): SQVTM, ANQGSEA. The CDR3 totals 14 residues. CDR3 sequence reads: CSVERRLANNEQFF. The CDR3 region has the DNA TGCAGCGTTGAACGGCGACTAGCTAACAATGAGCAGTTCTTC.

The chain carries TRBV18 and TRBJ2-1, with D possibly TRBD2 on 6 matching bases. The V gene lost 3 bases and the J gene lost 2 bases, with 11 bases spanning the gap. Germline V gene data show CDR1 as KGHSH and CDR2 as LQKENI. CDR3 length equals 15 residues. The CDR3 DNA sequence: TGTGCCAGCTCACCCCTAGCGAAGGCCTACAATGAGCAGTTCTTC. Its protein is CASSPLAKAYNEQFF.

V is TRBV27 and J is TRBJ1-1; D is uncertain. This CDR3 comprises 13 residues. The germline V gene has CDR1 MNHEY and CDR2 SMNVEV (reference sequence). Trimming pared 3 bases from V and 1 base from J, leaving 6 bases between. CDR3 coding DNA: TGTGCCAGCAGTTTTATGCCGAACACTGAAGCTTTCTTT. The encoded protein is CASSFMPNTEAFF.

The chain uses TRBV7-8 and TRBJ2-5; D is uncertain. CDR1 is SGHVS, CDR2 FQNEAQ, per germline. The CDR3 is made up of 17 amino acids. V lost 6 bases, J lost 0 bases, and 20 bases lay in between. CDR3 protein: CASSSFIALPYQETQYF. The CDR3 DNA follows: TGTGCCAGCAGTTCGTTTATCGCTCTTCCGTACCAAGAGACCCAGTACTTC.

The rearrangement uses TRBV7-9 and TRBJ1-2; 7 bases match TRBD1. The V segment lost 4 bases and the J segment 4 bases; nucleotides outside the gene matches: 3. Germline assignment: CDR1 SEHNR and CDR2 FQNEAQ (reference sequence). The length of the CDR3 is 13 residues. The CDR3 DNA is TGTGCCAGCAGCTCGGGGACAGTCTATGGCTACACCTTC. Translated: CASSSGTVYGYTF.

This chain uses TRBV30 with TRBJ1-1; D possibly corresponds to TRBD1 (6 bases). Between the trimmed V and J ends, which lost 2 bases and 1 base, there was a span of 8 bases. CDR1 and CDR2 (germline): GTSNPN, SVGIG (reference sequence). The CDR3 spans 13 residues. The CDR3 here is CAWSQGGNTEAFF. CDR3 sequence (DNA): TGTGCCTGGAGTCAAGGGGGGAACACTGAAGCTTTCTTT.

In this sample, this clone turned up once. The J gene is TRBJ2-1, the V gene TRBV19; 11 positions match TRBD2. The CDR3 runs 18 residues. Trimming removed 4 bases from V and 1 base from J; junction bases left unmatched: 9. Germline V CDR1 and CDR2: LNHDA, SQIVND (reference sequence). The CDR3 loop is CASSKSGLAGGSYNEQFF. CDR3 nucleotides: TGTGCCAGTAGTAAATCAGGCTTAGCGGGAGGGTCCTACAATGAGCAGTTCTTC.

The rearrangement uses TRBV28 and TRBJ1-3, with D unclear. Per the germline V gene, CDR1 is MDHEN and CDR2 is SYDVKM. Trimming stripped 3 bases from V and 4 bases from J, with 19 bases between. The CDR3 totals 17 residues. Here the CDR3 DNA reads TGTGCCAGCAGTTTTGCGTTGGTGAGCAATTCAGGAAACACCATATATTTT. Translating it yields CASSFALVSNSGNTIYF.

The V call is TRBV5-1, the J call TRBJ1-4; the D is unclear. CDR1 SGHRS and CDR2 YFSETQ come from the germline V gene. V shed 0 bases and J shed 1 base, with 10 bases lying between them. The CDR3 is 16 amino acids. The CDR3 loop is CASSLGHLLTNEKLFF. The DNA for the CDR3 is TGCGCCAGCAGCTTGGGCCACCTCCTAACTAATGAAAAACTGTTTTTT.

This chain joins TRBV15 and TRBJ1-2; a weak D match, TRBD1 (6 bases). This CDR3 contains 16 residues. Germline V gives CDR1 LNHNV, CDR2 YYDKDF (reference sequence). Trimming left V 0 bases short and J 0 bases short, with 11 bases between. The CDR3 DNA sequence: TGTGCCACCAGCAGAGATGGGGGGGGCCCTAACTATGGCTACACCTTC. It is translated as CATSRDGGGPNYGYTF. The full variable domain, in which reference TRBV15 and TRBJ1-2 provide the parts outside the CDR3, is DAMVIQNPRYQVTQFGKPVTLSCSQTLNHNVMYWYQQKSSQAPKLLFHYYDKDFNNEADTPDNFQSRRPNTSFCFLDIRSPGLGDTAMYLCATSRDGGGPNYGYTFGSGTRLTVV.

This clone was picked up one time. The sample holds other DNA sequences that translate to the same CDR3. J is TRBJ2-5 and V is TRBV5-4; 8 bases agree with TRBD2. Per germline, CDR1 SGHNT and CDR2 YYREEE (reference sequence). The CDR3 totals 13 residues. The V segment lost 1 base and the J segment 4 bases; nucleotides outside the gene matches: 0. CDR3 residues: CASSLLAGETQYF. The CDR3 region has the DNA TGTGCCAGCAGCTTGCTAGCGGGAGAGACCCAGTACTTC.

The V call is TRBV28, the J call TRBJ1-2; no reliable D call. Germline-derived CDR1 and CDR2 are MDHEN and SYDVKM. The CDR3 is 13 amino acids. V lost 0 bases, J lost 6 bases, and 8 bases lay in between. DNA of the CDR3: TGTGCCAGCAGTTTATGGGGGTTCCATGGCTACACCTTC. Protein: CASSLWGFHGYTF.

This chain joins TRBV27 and TRBJ1-1; perhaps TRBD1 as D (5 bases). V was pared by 2 bases and J by 6 bases, with 7 bases between. Germline CDR1 is MNHEY and CDR2 is SMNVEV (reference sequence). The CDR3 consists of 12 residues. The CDR3 reads CASSLVGAEAFF. The CDR3 nucleotides are TGTGCCAGCAGTTTAGTGGGGGCTGAAGCTTTCTTT.

This chain links TRBV5-4 with TRBJ2-5, with D tentatively TRBD2 (6 bases). There are 15 residues in the CDR3. Germline assignment: CDR1 SGHNT and CDR2 YYREEE (reference sequence). The germline V and J ends were trimmed by 4 bases and 6 bases, with 19 bases remaining between them. The CDR3 DNA follows: TGTGCCAGCAGCGGAAAGGGGACTGCCCCAAAGACCCAGTACTTC. Protein product: CASSGKGTAPKTQYF.

In nucleotides, the CDR3 is TGTGCCAGCAGCTTAGATGTCATCGCGGGGGTCGAGCAGTACTTC. This sequence encodes CASSLDVIAGVEQYF. The rearrangement links TRBV7-9 to TRBJ2-7; 7 nucleotides match TRBD2. Germline CDR1 SEHNR, CDR2 FQNEAQ (reference sequence). J lost 6 bases, V lost 1 base, and 9 bases had no gene match. This CDR3 is built from 15 residues.

The genes are TRBV6-6 and TRBJ2-1; tentatively, D is TRBD1 (6 bases). This CDR3 has 15 amino acids. The ends were cut back, 6 bases at V and 4 bases at J, with 16 bases in the middle. From germline, CDR1 is MNHNY and CDR2 SVGAGI (reference sequence). This CDR3 reads CASSKTTGWYNEQFF. As DNA, the CDR3 is TGTGCCAGCAGCAAGACGACAGGATGGTACAATGAGCAGTTCTTC.

This rearrangement joins TRBV19 to TRBJ1-4; TRBD1 matches at 7 bases. V was clipped by 1 base and J by 5 bases; unmatched bases: 10. The CDR3 loop spans 17 amino acids. From germline, CDR1 is LNHDA and CDR2 SQIVND (reference sequence). Here the CDR3 reads CASSIVSATGKNEKLFF. For the CDR3, the DNA is TGTGCCAGTAGTATAGTTAGCGCGACAGGGAAGAATGAAAAACTGTTTTTT.

This rearrangement joins TRBV2 to TRBJ2-7; TRBD1 aligns across 9 bases. There are 14 residues in the CDR3. Germline CDR1 and CDR2: SNHLY and FYNNEI. Trimming took 7 bases from V and 3 from J; bases not matched to a gene: 7. This CDR3 reads CASTKGQGYYEQYF. The CDR3 DNA reads as TGTGCCAGCACTAAAGGACAGGGGTACTACGAGCAGTACTTC. Filled out from reference TRBV2 and TRBJ2-7, the complete variable domain reads EPEVTQTPSHQVTQMGQEVILRCVPISNHLYFYWYRQILGQKVEFLVSFYNNEISEKSEIFDDQFSVERPDGSNFTLKIRSTKLEDSAMYFCASTKGQGYYEQYFGPGTRLTVT.

J is TRBJ2-7 and V is TRBV19, with 7 bases fitting TRBD2. V was clipped by 7 bases and J by 2 bases; unmatched bases: 5. The germline gives CDR1 LNHDA, CDR2 SQIVND (reference sequence). The CDR3 spans 13 residues. The CDR3 sequence: CASKAGVAYEQYF. The DNA for the CDR3 is TGTGCCAGTAAGGCGGGAGTAGCCTACGAGCAGTACTTC.

CDR3 nucleotide sequence: TGTGCCAGCGCCCTAGCGGGAGTCCACAATGAGCAGTTCTTC. Protein: CASALAGVHNEQFF. J is TRBJ2-1 and V is TRBV6-1; the match to TRBD2 covers 10 bases. This CDR3 is built from 14 residues. The V gene's germline CDR1 is MNHNS and CDR2 SASEGT. With 8 bases clipped from V and 5 bases from J, the junction kept 6 bases outside the gene matches.